These 26 T cell receptor beta chains share one sample of origin, sequenced in a study of T-cell memory formation after mild COVID-19. TCRdb fed the 5' RACE reads into MiXCR, producing one record per CDR3 protein. The data show a few hundred thousand distinct CDR3 sequences, with 14% seen just once and over 20% held by the top ten. Sequencing input: PBMCs or a T cell subset sorted from them (not recorded which). These receptor sequences come from a man aged 18 to 30 who had mild COVID-19 (a few samples of this study predate the infection). Cell type and time point are not known.

This clonotype appeared a few times. The chain links TRBV7-2 to TRBJ2-7; possibly TRBD1 for D (6 bases). The length of the CDR3 is 14 residues. Deletions cut 3 bases from V and 4 bases from J, with 13 bases between. Germline V gives CDR1 SGHTA, CDR2 FQGNSA. The CDR3 protein is CASSLWGTGYEQYF. CDR3 in DNA: TGTGCCAGCAGCTTGTGGGGTACAGGGTACGAGCAGTACTTC.

This clonotype was picked up a small number of times. The chain carries TRBV5-1 and TRBJ2-2; 8 bases fit TRBD1. CDR1 SGHRS and CDR2 YFSETQ come from the germline V gene. This CDR3 comprises 14 residues. V lost 4 bases to trimming and J lost 3 bases; unmatched junction nucleotides: 2. CDR3: CASSIQGDTGELFF. CDR3 coding DNA: TGCGCCAGCAGCATACAGGGGGACACCGGGGAGCTGTTTTTT.

This clonotype came up many times. The chain is built from TRBV5-1 and TRBJ2-3, with 10 bases lining up with TRBD1. From germline, CDR1 is SGHRS and CDR2 YFSETQ. J gave up 2 bases and V 4 bases, and 4 bases lay outside the gene matches. The CDR3 runs 15 residues. The CDR3 coding sequence is TGCGCCAGCAGCGCTGGGACAGGGGCCACAGATACGCAGTATTTT. Protein product: CASSAGTGATDTQYF.

This clonotype was seen ten or more times. The chain uses TRBV5-4 and TRBJ2-6; no definite D call. Germline-derived CDR1 and CDR2 are SGHNT and YYREEE (reference sequence). V dropped 4 bases and J dropped 1 base, with 9 bases sitting between them. This CDR3 has 15 residues. The CDR3: CASSPVGSGANVLTF. The DNA for the CDR3 is TGTGCCAGCAGCCCCGTCGGGTCTGGGGCCAACGTCCTGACTTTC.

This clonotype has only a few counts. CDR3 sequence reads: CASSGWLAEQYV. The CDR3, as DNA: TGTGCCAGCAGCGGCTGGCTAGCCGAGCAGTACGTC. The chain couples TRBV7-9 to TRBJ2-7; TRBD2 is a possible D gene (5 bases). Germline CDR1 is SEHNR and CDR2 is FQNEAQ (reference sequence). This CDR3 has 12 residues. The V end was cut by 5 bases, the J end by 6 bases, with 11 bases between.

This clonotype was seen more than once but under ten times. The chain carries TRBV23-1 and TRBJ1-6; D not resolved. TRBV23-1 carries the ORF label, with uncertain function. The CDR3 is 11 residues long. Trimming shortened V by 6 bases and J by 11 bases, and 8 bases separated the two germline ends. DNA of the CDR3: TGCGCCAGCAGATGCCATACACCCCTCCACTTT. It translates to CASRCHTPLHF.

The chain joins TRBV5-8 to TRBJ2-7; perhaps TRBD1 as D (6 bases). Trimming took off 0 bases at V and 4 bases at J, with 14 bases between the two ends. From germline, CDR1 is SGHTS and CDR2 YDEGEE. The CDR3 extends over 15 amino acids. The CDR3 DNA follows: TGTGCCAGCAGCTTGGACTTCCCAGGGGTATACGAGCAGTACGTC. Protein sequence: CASSLDFPGVYEQYV.

This chain joins TRBV20-1 and TRBJ1-6, with D tentatively TRBD1 (6 bases). V was cut by 6 bases and J by 7 bases, with 19 bases left in between. The CDR3 extends over 15 amino acids. Germline loops: CDR1 DFQATT, CDR2 SNEGSKA (reference sequence). The CDR3 is CSANDRRIPNSPLHF. The DNA for the CDR3 is TGCAGTGCAAATGACAGGCGTATCCCCAATTCACCCCTCCACTTT.

CDR3 sequence (DNA): TGTGCCAGCAGCTACGGGACACGTAATGAGCAGTTCTTC. It is translated as CASSYGTRNEQFF. The V gene is TRBV6-5, the J gene TRBJ2-1; weak D call: TRBD1 (6 bases). The CDR3 is 13 amino acids. Trimming pared 6 bases from V and 7 bases from J, leaving 13 bases between. Germline CDR1 MNHEY, CDR2 SVGAGI.

The rearrangement joins TRBV7-9 to TRBJ1-6; 7 bases are shared with TRBD1. This CDR3 is built from 15 residues. J was trimmed by 9 bases and V by 4 bases; bases with no gene match: 9. Per germline, CDR1 SEHNR and CDR2 FQNEAQ (reference sequence). The CDR3 DNA reads TGTGCCAGCAGCTACCTAGGGGGCGCGGGTTCACCCCTCCACTTT. It translates to CASSYLGGAGSPLHF.

The V and J genes are TRBV12-3 or TRBV12-4 and TRBJ1-5, with D perhaps matching TRBD1 (6 bases). The CDR3 is 14 amino acids. The ends were cut back, 6 bases at V and 9 bases at J, with 18 bases in the middle. The CDR3 DNA is TGTGCCAGCAGCCTGGGGGGCGGGATGATGCCCCAGCATTTT. Translating gives CASSLGGGMMPQHF.

This clonotype was seen more than once but under ten times. The rearrangement links TRBV4-1 to TRBJ2-7; TRBD2 is a possible D gene (6 bases). CDR3 length: 16 amino acids. Trimming removed 0 bases from V and 3 bases from J, with 15 bases in between. Germline loops: CDR1 MGHRA, CDR2 YSYEKL. CDR3 nucleotides: TGCGCCAGCAGCCAAGAGAACCGGGACTGGAACTACGAGCAGTACTTC. Translated, it gives CASSQENRDWNYEQYF.

This clonotype was detected a few times. This rearrangement joins TRBV7-2 to TRBJ1-3, with D unresolved. Germline V gene sequence: CDR1 SGHTA, CDR2 FQGNSA. The CDR3 length is 14 residues. V lost 3 bases, J lost 1 base, and 7 bases lay in between. The CDR3, as DNA: TGTGCCAGCAGCTTGGCAAAGTCTGGAAACACCATATATTTT. Translating it yields CASSLAKSGNTIYF.

The chain couples TRBV4-3 to TRBJ2-7, with 7 bases aligning to TRBD2. Germline V CDR1 and CDR2: LGHNA, YSLEER. Trimming at V came to 3 bases and at J to 3 bases, leaving 17 bases not matched to a gene. There are 18 residues in the CDR3. The CDR3 sequence: CASSQVYGKSGANYEQYF. CDR3 bases: TGCGCCAGCAGCCAGGTGTACGGGAAGAGCGGGGCTAACTACGAGCAGTACTTC.

The rearrangement uses TRBV6-2 or TRBV6-3 and TRBJ1-1; perhaps TRBD1 as D (5 bases). CDR3 length equals 13 residues. CDR1 and CDR2 from the germline V gene are MNHEY and SVGEGT. The ends were cut back, 6 bases at V and 4 bases at J, with 12 bases in the middle. DNA for the CDR3: TGTGCCAGCAGACAGGAGCGGAGCACTGAAGCTTTCTTT. Its translation is CASRQERSTEAFF.

The chain couples TRBV12-3 or TRBV12-4 to TRBJ2-5; D perhaps matches TRBD2 (5 bases). The ends were cut back, 6 bases at V and 5 bases at J, with 16 bases in the middle. This CDR3 is 14 amino acids long. In DNA form, the CDR3 reads TGTGCCAGCAGCCCGGTCGGGGTGGGGGAGACCCAGTACTTC. This gives the protein CASSPVGVGETQYF.

The chain is built from TRBV10-3 and TRBJ1-4; D possibly corresponds to TRBD1 (5 bases). The CDR3 totals 14 residues. Trimming shortened V by 10 bases and J by 2 bases, and 14 bases separated the two germline ends. Germline V lookup: CDR1 ENHRY, CDR2 SYGVKD. As DNA, the CDR3 is TGTGCCAGCGGAGGGCGGGGGACTAATGAAAAACTGTTTTTT. It translates to CASGGRGTNEKLFF.

There are a few counts of this clonotype. The chain is built from TRBV9 and TRBJ2-2, with D unresolved. Trimming left V 0 bases short and J 6 bases short, with 9 bases between. The CDR3 spans 14 residues. Germline V gene sequence: CDR1 SGDLS, CDR2 YYNGEE. CDR3 bases: TGTGCCAGCAGCGTAGTGTCGACCTCCGGGGAGCTGTTTTTT. Protein product: CASSVVSTSGELFF.

This clonotype has only a few counts. This chain uses TRBV5-6 with TRBJ2-5; D possibly corresponds to TRBD2 (6 bases). Germline V gives CDR1 SGHDT, CDR2 YYEEEE. V was trimmed by 4 bases and J by 0 bases, leaving 10 bases between them. The CDR3 covers 14 residues. CDR3 DNA sequence: TGTGCCAGCAGCCTAAGGGACTACCAAGAGACCCAGTACTTC. It yields the protein CASSLRDYQETQYF.

The V call is TRBV6-5, the J call TRBJ1-2; a weak D match, TRBD1 (5 bases). Trimming cost V 0 bases and J 4 bases, with 6 bases left between them. This CDR3 is 13 amino acids long. Germline V gene data show CDR1 as MNHEY and CDR2 as SVGAGI. The DNA for the CDR3 is TGTGCCAGCAGTTACTCCGGGGGCTATGGCTACACCTTC. It encodes CASSYSGGYGYTF.

The chain employs TRBV5-1 and TRBJ1-2; the D is unclear. Trimming stripped 1 base from V and 8 bases from J, with 15 bases between. The CDR3 consists of 14 residues. Germline CDR1 SGHRS, CDR2 YFSETQ. CDR3 in amino acids: CASSLSGVGDGYTF. DNA for the CDR3: TGCGCCAGCAGCTTGTCGGGTGTAGGAGACGGCTACACCTTC.

DNA for the CDR3: TGTGCCAGCAGTTACCCGGGGACAGGGTTTGGCTCACCCCTCCACTTT. Amino acid sequence: CASSYPGTGFGSPLHF. V and J are TRBV6-2 or TRBV6-3 and TRBJ1-6; 9 bases are shared with TRBD1. The CDR3 runs to 16 residues. Germline V gives CDR1 MNHEY, CDR2 SVGEGT. J gave up 10 bases and V 2 bases, and 9 bases lay outside the gene matches.

The rearrangement joins TRBV18 to TRBJ1-3; unclear D gene. Germline assignment: CDR1 KGHSH and CDR2 LQKENI. The CDR3 loop spans 17 amino acids. V shed 3 bases and J shed 0 bases, with 15 bases lying between them. The CDR3 region is CASSPLSDRGSGNTIYF. The CDR3 coding sequence is TGTGCCAGCTCACCCCTTTCGGATCGGGGCTCTGGAAACACCATATATTTT. The full variable domain, completed using reference TRBV18 and TRBJ1-3, is NAGVMQNPRHLVRRRGQEARLRCSPMKGHSHVYWYRQLPEEGLKFMVYLQKENIIDESGMPKERFSAEFPKEGPSILRIQQVVRGDSAAYFCASSPLSDRGSGNTIYFGEGSWLTVV.

The J gene is TRBJ2-7, the V gene TRBV3-1; D gene unclear. The CDR3 length is 13 residues. Between the trimmed V and J ends, which lost 0 bases and 4 bases, there was a span of 7 bases. CDR1 and CDR2 from the germline V gene are LGHDT and YNNKEL (reference sequence). CDR3 in DNA: TGTGCCAGCAGCCAAGACAACGGTTACGAGCAGTACTTC. It translates to CASSQDNGYEQYF.

The table lists this clonotype with a few counts. This sequence joins TRBV3-1 and TRBJ2-7; D not certain. This CDR3 is built from 14 residues. Germline assignment: CDR1 LGHDT and CDR2 YNNKEL (reference sequence). V was pared by 1 base and J by 0 bases, with 7 bases between. The DNA of the CDR3 is TGTGCCAGCAGCCAAGTTCCGGACTCCTACGAGCAGTACTTC. Its protein product is CASSQVPDSYEQYF.

The chain recombines TRBV7-2 with TRBJ2-3, with 13 bases matching TRBD2. The CDR3 extends over 15 amino acids. Per the germline V gene, CDR1 is SGHTA and CDR2 is FQGNSA. The trim removed 4 bases at V and 3 bases at J, leaving 1 base unmatched. DNA of the CDR3: TGTGCCAGCAGCTGGACTAGCGGGGGTACAGATACGCAGTATTTT. Translating gives CASSWTSGGTDTQYF.